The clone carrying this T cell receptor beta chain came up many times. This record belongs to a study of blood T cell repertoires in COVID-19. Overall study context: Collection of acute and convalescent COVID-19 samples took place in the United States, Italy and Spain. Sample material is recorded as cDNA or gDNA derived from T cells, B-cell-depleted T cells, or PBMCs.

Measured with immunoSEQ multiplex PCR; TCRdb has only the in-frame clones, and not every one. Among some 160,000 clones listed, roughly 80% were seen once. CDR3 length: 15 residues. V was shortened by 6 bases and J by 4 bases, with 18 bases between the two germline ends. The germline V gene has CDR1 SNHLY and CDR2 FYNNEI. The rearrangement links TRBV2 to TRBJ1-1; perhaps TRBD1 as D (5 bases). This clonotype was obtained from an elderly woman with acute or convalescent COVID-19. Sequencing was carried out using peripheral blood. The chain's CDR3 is CASRIGMGPGTEAFF. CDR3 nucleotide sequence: TGTGCCAGCAGGATTGGAATGGGGCCGGGCACTGAAGCTTTCTTT.